This T cell receptor (beta chain) was recorded in a study of identical twins. General study results and limits: Where beta out-of-frame sequences were concerned, excess twin sharing was weaker. Fewer insertions were carried by abundant cord blood beta clonotypes, but none was seen in memory repertoires.

There are a few counts of this clonotype. Antigen unknown. Template switching added a universal primer site; cDNA carried unique molecular identifiers. A single record per CDR3 protein comes from TCRdb applying MiXCR to the 5' RACE reads. The table lists some 500,000 distinct CDR3 sequences, around an eighth of them singletons, with approximately 1% in the top ten. The data were also submitted as part of a second study, on yellow fever vaccine responses in identical twins. That paper adds: On the reported evidence, twins' vaccine T cell responses seemed partly convergent and partly personalized.

The sequencing sample was made of CD4+ T cells sorted from blood. The sequence was collected from a woman in her late teens or twenties in good health.

The CDR3 DNA reads as TGCAGTGCTAGAGAGAGACAGGTAGCCCGATCTTATGGCTACACCTTC. Translating it yields CSARERQVARSYGYTF. The rearrangement uses TRBV20-1 and TRBJ1-2; maybe TRBD1 (6 bases). Trimming stripped 0 bases from V and 5 bases from J, with 19 bases between. Germline V gene data show CDR1 as DFQATT and CDR2 as SNEGSKA (reference sequence). CDR3 length: 16 residues.